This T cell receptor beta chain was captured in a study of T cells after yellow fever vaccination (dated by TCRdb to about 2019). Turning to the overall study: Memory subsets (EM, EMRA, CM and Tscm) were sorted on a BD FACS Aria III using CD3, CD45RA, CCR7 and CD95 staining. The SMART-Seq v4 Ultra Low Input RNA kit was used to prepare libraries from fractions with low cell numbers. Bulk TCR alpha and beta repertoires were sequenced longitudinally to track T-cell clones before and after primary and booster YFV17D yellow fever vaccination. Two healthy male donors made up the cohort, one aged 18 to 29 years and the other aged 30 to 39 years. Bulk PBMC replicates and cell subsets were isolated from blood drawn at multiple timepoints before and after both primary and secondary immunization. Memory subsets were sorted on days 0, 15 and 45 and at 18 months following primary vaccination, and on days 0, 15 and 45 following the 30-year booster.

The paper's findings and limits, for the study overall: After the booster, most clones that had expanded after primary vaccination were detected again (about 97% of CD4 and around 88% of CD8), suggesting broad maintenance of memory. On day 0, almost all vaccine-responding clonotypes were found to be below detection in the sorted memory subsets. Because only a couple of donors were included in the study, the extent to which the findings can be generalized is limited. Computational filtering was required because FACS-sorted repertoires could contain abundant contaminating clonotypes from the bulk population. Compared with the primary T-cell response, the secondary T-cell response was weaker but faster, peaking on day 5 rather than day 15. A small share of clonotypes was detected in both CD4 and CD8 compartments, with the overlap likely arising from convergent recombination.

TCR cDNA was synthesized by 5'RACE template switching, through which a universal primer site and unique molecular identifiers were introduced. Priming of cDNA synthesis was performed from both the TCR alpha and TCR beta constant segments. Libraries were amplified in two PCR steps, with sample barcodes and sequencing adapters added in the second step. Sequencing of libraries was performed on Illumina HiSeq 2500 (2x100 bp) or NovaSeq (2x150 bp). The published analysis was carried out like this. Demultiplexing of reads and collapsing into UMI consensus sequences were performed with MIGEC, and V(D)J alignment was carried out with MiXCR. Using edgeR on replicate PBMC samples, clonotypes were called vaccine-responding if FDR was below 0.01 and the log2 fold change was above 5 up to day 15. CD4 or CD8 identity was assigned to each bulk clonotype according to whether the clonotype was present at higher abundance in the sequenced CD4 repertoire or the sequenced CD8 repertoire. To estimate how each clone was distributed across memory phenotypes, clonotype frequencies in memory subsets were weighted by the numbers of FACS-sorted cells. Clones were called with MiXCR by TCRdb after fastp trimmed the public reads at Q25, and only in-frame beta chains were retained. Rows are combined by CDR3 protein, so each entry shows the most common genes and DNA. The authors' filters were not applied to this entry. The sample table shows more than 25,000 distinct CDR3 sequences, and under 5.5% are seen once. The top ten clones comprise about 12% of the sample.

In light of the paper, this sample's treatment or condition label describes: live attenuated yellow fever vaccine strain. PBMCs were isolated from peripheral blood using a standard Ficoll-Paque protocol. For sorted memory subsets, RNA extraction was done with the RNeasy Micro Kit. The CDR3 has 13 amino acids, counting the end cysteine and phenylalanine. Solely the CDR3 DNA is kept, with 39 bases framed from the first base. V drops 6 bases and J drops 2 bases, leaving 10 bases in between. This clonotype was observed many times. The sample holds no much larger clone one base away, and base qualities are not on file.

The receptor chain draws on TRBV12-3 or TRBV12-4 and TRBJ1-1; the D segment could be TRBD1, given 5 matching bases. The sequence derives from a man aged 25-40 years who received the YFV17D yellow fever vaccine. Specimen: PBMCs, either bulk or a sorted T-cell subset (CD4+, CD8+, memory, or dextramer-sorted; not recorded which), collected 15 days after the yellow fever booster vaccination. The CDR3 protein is CASSFRANTEAFF. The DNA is TGTGCCAGCAGCTTCAGGGCAAACACTGAAGCTTTCTTT.